A selection of T cell receptor beta chains follows, all from one sample in a study of shared clonotypes between healthy human individuals. Produced via immunoSEQ multiplex PCR; TCRdb's table is partial and in-frame only. The table lists approximately 2,200,000 clones, about 92% of them singletons. The sample taken for sequencing was naive CD8+ T cells from PBMCs. These receptors were collected from a man between 18 and 35 years old in good health. Some clones in this sample may be carry-over from other donors' samples. Each CDR3 is given with its conserved first and last residue. D genes are given only for firm matches. Rows may omit the clone size; those that give it use once, few, many or a size class.

D: .
J: TRBJ2-7
size: .
V: TRBV27
CDR3: CASSPLPSYEQYF
DNA: TGTGCCAGCAGTCCCCTTCCTTCCTACGAGCAGTACTTC

D: .
J: TRBJ2-7
size: .
V: TRBV27
CDR3: CASSLAGNPYEQYF
DNA: TGTGCCAGCAGTTTAGCCGGGAACCCCTACGAGCAGTACTTC

D: .
J: TRBJ1-5
size: .
V: TRBV27
CDR3: CASSPTRGPYSNQPQHF
DNA: TGTGCCAGCAGTCCCACGAGGGGTCCTTATAGCAATCAGCCCCAGCATTTT

D: TRBD2
J: TRBJ2-1
size: once
V: TRBV7-8
CDR3: CASSLGPLAGFYNEQFF
DNA: TGTGCCAGCAGCTTAGGTCCCCTAGCGGGATTTTACAATGAGCAGTTCTTC

D: .
J: TRBJ2-7
size: .
V: TRBV5-1
CDR3: CASSLESGGREQYF
DNA: TGCGCCAGCAGCTTGGAGTCAGGAGGAAGGGAGCAGTACTTC

D: TRBD1
J: TRBJ2-3
size: .
V: TRBV27
CDR3: CASRSRTGTQYF
DNA: TGTGCCAGCAGATCCCGGACAGGGACGCAGTATTTT

D: .
J: TRBJ1-2
size: .
V: TRBV27
CDR3: CASIARLGADGYTF
DNA: TGTGCCAGCATCGCCCGGCTAGGGGCAGACGGCTACACCTTC

D: TRBD2
J: TRBJ2-7
size: .
V: TRBV10-3
CDR3: CAIRNTSGSASYEQYF
DNA: TGTGCCATCAGGAACACTAGCGGGAGTGCATCCTACGAGCAGTACTTC

D: .
J: TRBJ1-4
size: .
V: TRBV29-1
CDR3: CSVPQGGEKLFF
DNA: TGCAGCGTTCCCCAGGGTGGAGAAAAACTGTTTTTT

D: TRBD1
J: TRBJ2-7
size: .
V: TRBV28
CDR3: CASSSADRGGWIYEQYF
DNA: TGTGCCAGCAGTTCCGCGGACAGGGGAGGATGGATCTACGAGCAGTACTTC

D: TRBD2
J: TRBJ2-1
size: .
V: TRBV7-9
CDR3: CASSSLAGGSYNEQFF
DNA: TGTGCCAGCAGTTCGCTAGCGGGAGGTTCCTACAATGAGCAGTTCTTC

D: TRBD2
J: TRBJ2-2
size: once
V: TRBV11-2
CDR3: CASSLITGTRTGELFF
DNA: TGTGCCAGCAGCTTAATCACCGGGACTAGGACCGGGGAGCTGTTTTTT

D: .
J: TRBJ2-7
size: once
V: TRBV10-3
CDR3: CAISSIYEQYF
DNA: TGTGCCATCAGCAGCATCTACGAGCAGTACTTC

D: TRBD2
J: TRBJ2-1
size: .
V: TRBV19
CDR3: CASSIVRGGEQFF
DNA: TGTGCCAGTAGTATAGTCCGGGGGGGTGAGCAGTTCTTC

D: .
J: TRBJ1-5
size: .
V: TRBV7-9
CDR3: CASSSQGPGQPQHF
DNA: TGTGCCAGCAGCTCACAGGGTCCGGGTCAGCCCCAGCATTTT

D: TRBD2
J: TRBJ2-1
size: .
V: TRBV6-4
CDR3: CASSEYPGGFYNEQFF
DNA: TGTGCCAGCAGTGAATACCCGGGAGGGTTCTACAATGAGCAGTTCTTC

D: TRBD2
J: TRBJ2-1
size: .
V: TRBV29-1
CDR3: CSVVSGRAFYNEQFF
DNA: TGCAGCGTTGTTAGCGGGAGGGCCTTCTACAATGAGCAGTTCTTC

D: .
J: TRBJ2-3
size: .
V: TRBV29-1
CDR3: CSLQIGSVAADTQYF
DNA: TGCAGCCTCCAAATCGGAAGCGTAGCGGCAGATACGCAGTATTTT

D: .
J: TRBJ2-3
size: .
V: TRBV6-5
CDR3: CASSYSRVDTQYF
DNA: TGTGCCAGCAGTTACTCCAGGGTGGATACGCAGTATTTT

D: .
J: TRBJ2-3
size: once
V: TRBV7-8
CDR3: CASSYLGGSTDTQYF
DNA: TGTGCCAGCAGCTACCTGGGCGGGAGCACAGATACGCAGTATTTT

D: .
J: TRBJ2-2
size: once
V: TRBV7-6
CDR3: CASSLGRGNTGELFF
DNA: TGTGCCAGCAGCTTAGGAAGGGGAAACACCGGGGAGCTGTTTTTT

D: TRBD2
J: TRBJ2-7
size: .
V: TRBV7-9
CDR3: CASSAGLASSSYEQYF
DNA: TGTGCCAGCAGCGCCGGACTAGCGTCGAGCTCCTACGAGCAGTACTTC